The 10 T cell receptor beta chains in this list originate from one sample, sequenced in a study of Graves' ophthalmopathy and Graves' hyperthyroidism. As the template, RNA transcripts were used to amplify TCR beta CDR3 regions. The first-round RT-PCR employed HTBI primers together with the Qiagen OneStep RT-PCR kit. A multiplex PCR was then performed as the second round. Each CDR3 protein is one row after TCRdb ran MiXCR on the multiplex PCR reads. The sample shows about 390,000 distinct CDR3 sequences, about a sixth of them seen only once. Sequenced sample: peripheral blood. Every receptor here comes from an adult woman with stable Graves' hyperthyroidism.

This clonotype was seen more than once but under ten times. This chain connects TRBV6-1 to TRBJ2-4; 7 bases agree with TRBD1. Trimming took 3 bases from V and 6 from J; bases not matched to a gene: 11. Germline V CDR1 and CDR2: MNHNS, SASEGT. The CDR3 is 16 amino acids. The CDR3 DNA sequence: TGTGCCAGCAGTGACGAACAGACAGGGAGCGGAAACATTCAGTACTTC. Its translation: CASSDEQTGSGNIQYF.

Ten or more counts support this clonotype. The J gene is TRBJ2-7, the V gene TRBV27, with D perhaps given as TRBD1 or TRBD2 (6 bases each). The germline V gene encodes CDR1 MNHEY and CDR2 SMNVEV (reference sequence). The CDR3 has 14 residues. The V end lost 5 bases, the J end lost 11 bases, and 22 bases lay between the germline ends. CDR3 loop: CASSPTRRGREKYF. The CDR3 DNA sequence: TGTGCCAGCAGTCCCACCCGCCGGGGGCGTGAAAAGTACTTC.

The table lists this clonotype with many counts. This rearrangement joins TRBV24-1 to TRBJ2-5; D ambiguous. Germline CDR1 is KGHDR and CDR2 is SFDVKD. This CDR3 comprises 11 residues. Trimming took off 1 base at V and 7 bases at J, with 3 bases between the two ends. The CDR3 DNA sequence: TGTGCCACCAGTGATTTCAGGACCCAGTACTTC. It is translated as CATSDFRTQYF.

The V and J genes are TRBV7-9 and TRBJ1-3, with D unresolved. Germline loops: CDR1 SEHNR, CDR2 FQNEAQ (reference sequence). V dropped 3 bases and J dropped 2 bases, with 11 bases sitting between them. The CDR3 consists of 15 residues. The CDR3 here is CASSFREATGNTIYF. The CDR3 nucleotides read TGTGCCAGCAGCTTCCGGGAGGCCACTGGAAACACCATATATTTT.

The sample holds many counts of this clonotype. The V call is TRBV14, the J call TRBJ1-6; D is possibly TRBD1 (6 bases). The V end lost 3 bases, the J end lost 4 bases, and 13 bases lay between the germline ends. The germline gives CDR1 SGHDN, CDR2 FVKESK. There are 16 residues in the CDR3. The CDR3 DNA follows: TGTGCCAGCAGCCATGACCCGGGGGCATATAATTCACCCCTCCACTTT. This sequence encodes CASSHDPGAYNSPLHF.

This clonotype showed up many times. This chain uses TRBV25-1 with TRBJ2-7; 10 bases fit TRBD2. J gave up 0 bases and V 1 base, and 6 bases lay outside the gene matches. CDR3 size: 17 residues. In germline, CDR1 is MGHDK, CDR2 SYGVNS. The CDR3 here is CASSESGSGRSSYEQYF. CDR3 nucleotides: TGTGCCAGCAGTGAATCGGGTAGCGGGAGGAGCTCCTACGAGCAGTACTTC.

This chain links TRBV12-3 or TRBV12-4 with TRBJ1-1; D is unresolved. Trimming pared 4 bases from V and 0 bases from J, leaving 24 bases between. The CDR3 length is 19 residues. DNA of the CDR3: TGTGCCAGCAGTTCCCCCAACTCGGACTCTCGGCGTGTGAACACTGAAGCTTTCTTT. Amino acid sequence: CASSSPNSDSRRVNTEAFF.

As concerns this clonotype: A clone one base away is much larger, so this may be a read error. The chain is built from TRBV11-2 and TRBJ2-2, with 10 bases aligning to TRBD1. CDR1 is SGHAT, CDR2 FQNNGV, per germline. CDR3 size: 16 residues. CDR3 nucleotide sequence: TGTGCCAGCAGCTTGACAGGGGGCGCGGACACCGGGGAGCTGCTTTTT. This encodes CASSLTGGADTGELLF.

The genes are TRBV28 and TRBJ1-2, with unresolved D. In germline, CDR1 is MDHEN, CDR2 SYDVKM. This CDR3 is built from 15 residues. The germline V and J ends were trimmed by 5 bases and 8 bases, with 21 bases remaining between them. Here the CDR3 reads CASSQGSEPIWGYTF. For the CDR3, the DNA is TGTGCCAGCAGTCAAGGGAGTGAGCCTATCTGGGGCTACACCTTC.

The CDR3 nucleotides are TGTGCCAGTAGTCGGAGGGGGTTGGGAGAGACCCAGTACTTC. The encoded protein is CASSRRGLGETQYF. The rearrangement joins TRBV6-1 to TRBJ2-5; D is possibly TRBD1 or TRBD2 (6 bases each). CDR1 is MNHNS and CDR2 is SASEGT in the germline V gene. The CDR3 covers 14 residues. V dropped 9 bases and J dropped 4 bases, with 18 bases sitting between them.